One T cell receptor beta chain is described in this entry. These data belong to a study of blood T cell repertoires in COVID-19. Across the study: COVID-19 samples, acute and convalescent, were from the United States, Italy and Spain. Sources were T cells, B-cell-depleted T cells, or PBMCs; the material itself was cDNA or gDNA.

Germline CDR1 reads MDHEN; CDR2 reads SYDVKM. The V end was cut by 8 bases, the J end by 2 bases, with 9 bases between. The CDR3 is 12 amino acids. Original analysis: Estimates of nucleated cell counts were drawn from the amplification of reference gene primers. Only in-frame clones appear in the TCRdb table, and some are missing; sequencing was by immunoSEQ multiplex PCR. D and trimming were read from the DNA, whereas the V and J calls and clone size are those reported in that table. Of about 120,000 clones listed, 70% to 90% are singletons. The chain has TRBV28 and TRBJ1-1, with D hard to call. This clonotype originated in a man aged 55 to 69 with acute or convalescent COVID-19. The material sequenced was peripheral blood. CDR3 region: CASLSPNTEAFF. In nucleotides, the CDR3 is TGTGCCAGCCTCTCCCCTAACACTGAAGCTTTCTTT.